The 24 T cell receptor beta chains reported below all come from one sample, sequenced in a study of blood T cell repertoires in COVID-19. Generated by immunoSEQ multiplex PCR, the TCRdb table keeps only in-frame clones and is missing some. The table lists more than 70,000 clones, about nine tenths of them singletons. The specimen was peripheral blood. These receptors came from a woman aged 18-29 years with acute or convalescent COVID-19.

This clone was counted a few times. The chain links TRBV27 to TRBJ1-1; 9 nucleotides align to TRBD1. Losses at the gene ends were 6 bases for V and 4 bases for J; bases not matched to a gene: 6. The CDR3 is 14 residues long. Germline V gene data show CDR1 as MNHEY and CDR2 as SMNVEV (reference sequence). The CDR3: CASSRDREGTEAFF. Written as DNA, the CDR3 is TGTGCCAGCAGCCGGGACAGGGAAGGCACTGAAGCTTTCTTT.

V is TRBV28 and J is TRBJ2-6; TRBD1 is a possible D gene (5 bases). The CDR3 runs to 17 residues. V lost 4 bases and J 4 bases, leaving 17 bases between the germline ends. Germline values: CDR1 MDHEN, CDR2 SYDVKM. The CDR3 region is CASSSQSLGPGANVLTF. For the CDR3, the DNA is TGTGCCAGCAGTTCCCAAAGTTTGGGGCCAGGGGCCAACGTCCTGACTTTC.

Written as DNA, the CDR3 is TGTGCCAGCAGCCAAGATTCCCCGAGACAGGGGAACACCGGGGAGCTGTTTTTT. Amino acid sequence: CASSQDSPRQGNTGELFF. The chain links TRBV4-2 to TRBJ2-2; TRBD1 agrees at 7 bases. V trimming: 0 bases; J trimming: 1 base; junction bases outside the gene matches: 8. The length of the CDR3 is 18 residues. Germline V gives CDR1 LGHNA, CDR2 YNFKEQ.

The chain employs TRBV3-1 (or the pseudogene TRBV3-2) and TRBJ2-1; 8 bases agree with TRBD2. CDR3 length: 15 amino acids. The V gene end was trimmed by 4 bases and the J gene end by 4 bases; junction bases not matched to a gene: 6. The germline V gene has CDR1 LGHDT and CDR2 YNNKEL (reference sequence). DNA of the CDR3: TGTGCCAGCAGCCCCTTGGGGACTAGTTACAATGAGCAGTTCTTC. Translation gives CASSPLGTSYNEQFF.

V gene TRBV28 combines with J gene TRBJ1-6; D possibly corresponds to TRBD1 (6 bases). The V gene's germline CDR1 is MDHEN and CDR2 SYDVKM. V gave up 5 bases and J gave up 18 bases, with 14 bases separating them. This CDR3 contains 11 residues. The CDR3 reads CASSPDRSPHF. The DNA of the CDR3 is TGTGCCAGCAGTCCGGACAGAAGCCCCCACTTT.

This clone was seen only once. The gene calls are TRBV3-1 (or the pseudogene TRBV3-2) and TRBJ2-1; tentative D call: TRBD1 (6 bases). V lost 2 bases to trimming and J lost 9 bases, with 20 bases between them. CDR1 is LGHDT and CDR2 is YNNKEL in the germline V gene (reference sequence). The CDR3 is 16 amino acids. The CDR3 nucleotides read TGTGCCAGCAGCCAATCTCGGACAGCCCCCCGTCTTGAGCAGTTCTTC. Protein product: CASSQSRTAPRLEQFF.

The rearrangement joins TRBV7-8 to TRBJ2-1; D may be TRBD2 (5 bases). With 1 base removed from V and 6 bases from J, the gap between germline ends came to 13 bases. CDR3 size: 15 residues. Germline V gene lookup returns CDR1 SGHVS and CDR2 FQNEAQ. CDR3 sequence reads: CASSLVDLGSNEQFF. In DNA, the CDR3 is TGTGCCAGCAGCTTAGTTGACTTGGGGAGCAATGAGCAGTTCTTC. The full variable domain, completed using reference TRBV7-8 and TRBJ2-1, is GAGVSQSPRYKVAKRGQDVALRCDPISGHVSLFWYQQALGQGPEFLTYFQNEAQLDKSGLPSDRFFAERPEGSVSTLKIQRTQQEDSAVYLCASSLVDLGSNEQFFGPGTRLTVL.

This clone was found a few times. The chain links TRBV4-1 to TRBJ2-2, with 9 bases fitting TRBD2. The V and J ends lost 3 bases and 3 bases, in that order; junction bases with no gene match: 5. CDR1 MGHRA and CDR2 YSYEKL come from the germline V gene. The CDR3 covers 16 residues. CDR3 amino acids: CASSQGAGGYTGELFF. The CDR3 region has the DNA TGCGCCAGCAGCCAGGGAGCGGGAGGCTACACCGGGGAGCTGTTTTTT.

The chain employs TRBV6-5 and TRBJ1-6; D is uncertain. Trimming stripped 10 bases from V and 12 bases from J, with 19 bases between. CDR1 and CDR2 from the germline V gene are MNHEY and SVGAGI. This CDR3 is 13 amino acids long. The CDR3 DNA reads TGTGCCACCAAGAGGGCAAAAAATGAACCCCTCCACTTT. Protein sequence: CATKRAKNEPLHF.

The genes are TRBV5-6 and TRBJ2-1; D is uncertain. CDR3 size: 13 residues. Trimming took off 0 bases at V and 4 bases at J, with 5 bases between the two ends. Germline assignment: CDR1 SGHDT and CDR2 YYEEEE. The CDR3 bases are TGTGCCAGCAGCTTGGTGTCGTACAATGAGCAGTTCTTC. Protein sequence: CASSLVSYNEQFF. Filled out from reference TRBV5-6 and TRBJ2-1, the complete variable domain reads DAGVTQSPTHLIKTRGQQVTLRCSPKSGHDTVSWYQQALGQGPQFIFQYYEEEERQRGNFPDRFSGHQFPNYSSELNVNALLLGDSALYLCASSLVSYNEQFFGPGTRLTVL.

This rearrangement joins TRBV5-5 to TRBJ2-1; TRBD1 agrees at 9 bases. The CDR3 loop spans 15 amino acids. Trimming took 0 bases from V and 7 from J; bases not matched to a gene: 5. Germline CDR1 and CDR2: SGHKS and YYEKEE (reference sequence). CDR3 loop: CASSLEGQGGNEQFF. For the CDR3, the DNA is TGTGCCAGCAGCTTGGAGGGACAGGGTGGGAATGAGCAGTTCTTC. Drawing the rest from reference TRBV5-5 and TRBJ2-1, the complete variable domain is DAGVTQSPTHLIKTRGQQVTLRCSPISGHKSVSWYQQVLGQGPQFIFQYYEKEERGRGNFPDRFSARQFPNYSSELNVNALLLGDSALYLCASSLEGQGGNEQFFGPGTRLTVL.

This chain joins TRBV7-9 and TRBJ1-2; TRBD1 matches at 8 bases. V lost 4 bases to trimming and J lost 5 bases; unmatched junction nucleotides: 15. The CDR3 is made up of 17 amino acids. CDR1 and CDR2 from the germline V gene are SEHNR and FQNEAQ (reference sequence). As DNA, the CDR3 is TGTGCCAGCAGCTCAAGCCCGGCCGGGACAGGAGGATATGGCTACACCTTC. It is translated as CASSSSPAGTGGYGYTF. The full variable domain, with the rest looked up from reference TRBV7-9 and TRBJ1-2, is DTGVSQNPRHKITKRGQNVTFRCDPISEHNRLYWYRQTLGQGPEFLTYFQNEAQLEKSRLLSDRFSAERPKGSFSTLEIQRTEQGDSAMYLCASSSSPAGTGGYGYTFGSGTRLTVV.

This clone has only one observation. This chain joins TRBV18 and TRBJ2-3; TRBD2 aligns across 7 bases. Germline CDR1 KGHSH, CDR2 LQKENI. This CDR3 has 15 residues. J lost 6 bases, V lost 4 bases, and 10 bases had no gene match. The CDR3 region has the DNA TGTGCCAGCTCACGAACCGCGGGAGTGTGGGATACGCAGTATTTT. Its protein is CASSRTAGVWDTQYF.

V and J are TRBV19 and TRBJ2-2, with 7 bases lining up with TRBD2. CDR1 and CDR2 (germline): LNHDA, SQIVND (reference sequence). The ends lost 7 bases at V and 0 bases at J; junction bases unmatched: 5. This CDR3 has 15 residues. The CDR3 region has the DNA TGTGCCAGTACGGGGCTAGCGGCGAACACCGGGGAGCTGTTTTTT. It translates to CASTGLAANTGELFF.

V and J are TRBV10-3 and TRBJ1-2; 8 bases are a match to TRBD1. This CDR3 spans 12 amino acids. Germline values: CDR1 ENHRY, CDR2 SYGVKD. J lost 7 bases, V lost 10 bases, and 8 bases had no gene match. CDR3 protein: CATLTGDGGYTF. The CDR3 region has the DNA TGTGCCACGTTGACAGGGGACGGTGGCTACACCTTC.

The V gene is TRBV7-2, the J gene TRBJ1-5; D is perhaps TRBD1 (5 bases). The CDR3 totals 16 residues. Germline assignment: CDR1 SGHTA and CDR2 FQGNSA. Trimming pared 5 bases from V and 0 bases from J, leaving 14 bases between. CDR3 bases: TGTGCCAGCAGCAGAGGGGAGGAGGGTAGCAATCAGCCCCAGCATTTT. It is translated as CASSRGEEGSNQPQHF.

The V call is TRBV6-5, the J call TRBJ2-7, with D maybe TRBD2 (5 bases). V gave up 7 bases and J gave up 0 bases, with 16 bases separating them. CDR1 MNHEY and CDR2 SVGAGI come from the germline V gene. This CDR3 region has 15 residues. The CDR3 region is CASTSTLGSSYEQYF. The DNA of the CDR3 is TGTGCCAGCACCAGTACCCTTGGGAGCTCCTACGAGCAGTACTTC.

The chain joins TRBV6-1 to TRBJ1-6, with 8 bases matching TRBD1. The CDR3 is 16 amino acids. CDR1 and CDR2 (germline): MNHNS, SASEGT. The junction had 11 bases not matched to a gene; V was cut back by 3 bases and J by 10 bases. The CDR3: CASSEVLAGGGSPLHF. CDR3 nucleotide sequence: TGTGCCAGCAGTGAGGTTCTGGCAGGGGGCGGATCACCCCTCCACTTT.

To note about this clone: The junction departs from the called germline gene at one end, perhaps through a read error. The DNA of the CDR3 is TGTGCCAGCAGTGTACTTAGCTCTGGGGCCAACGTCCTGTCTTTC. Its translation: CASSVLSSGANVLSF. The V gene is TRBV2, the J gene TRBJ2-6; possible D gene TRBD1, 5 bases. CDR3 length: 15 amino acids. Germline V gives CDR1 SNHLY, CDR2 FYNNEI. Based on the CDR3 plus reference TRBV2 and TRBJ2-6, the full variable domain is EPEVTQTPSHQVTQMGQEVILRCVPISNHLYFYWYRQILGQKVEFLVSFYNNEISEKSEIFDDQFSVERPDGSNFTLKIRSTKLEDSAMYFCASSVLSSGANVLSFGAGSRLTVL.

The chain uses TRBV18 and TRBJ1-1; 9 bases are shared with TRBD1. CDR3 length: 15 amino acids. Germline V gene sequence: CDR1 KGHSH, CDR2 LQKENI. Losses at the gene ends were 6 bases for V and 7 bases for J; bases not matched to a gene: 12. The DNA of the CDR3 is TGTGCCAGCTCCCCATCCCGGGACAGGGAGATTGAAGCTTTCTTT. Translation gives CASSPSRDREIEAFF.

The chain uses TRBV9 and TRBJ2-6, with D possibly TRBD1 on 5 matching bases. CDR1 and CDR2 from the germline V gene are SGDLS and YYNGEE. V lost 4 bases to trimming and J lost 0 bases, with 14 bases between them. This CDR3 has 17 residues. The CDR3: CASSSPPGRSGANVLTF. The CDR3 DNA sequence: TGTGCCAGCAGCTCCCCCCCAGGGCGCTCTGGGGCCAACGTCCTGACTTTC.

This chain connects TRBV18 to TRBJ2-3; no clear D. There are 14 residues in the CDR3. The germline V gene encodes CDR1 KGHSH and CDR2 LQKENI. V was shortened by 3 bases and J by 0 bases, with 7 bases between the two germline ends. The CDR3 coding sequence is TGTGCCAGCTCACCTGGGCTTAGCACAGATACGCAGTATTTT. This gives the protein CASSPGLSTDTQYF.

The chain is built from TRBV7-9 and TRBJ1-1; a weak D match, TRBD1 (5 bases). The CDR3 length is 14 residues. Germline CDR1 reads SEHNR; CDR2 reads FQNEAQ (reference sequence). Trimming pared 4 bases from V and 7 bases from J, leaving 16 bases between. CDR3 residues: CASSSGGTAVEAFF. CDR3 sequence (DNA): TGTGCCAGCAGCTCAGGAGGGACGGCAGTTGAAGCTTTCTTT.

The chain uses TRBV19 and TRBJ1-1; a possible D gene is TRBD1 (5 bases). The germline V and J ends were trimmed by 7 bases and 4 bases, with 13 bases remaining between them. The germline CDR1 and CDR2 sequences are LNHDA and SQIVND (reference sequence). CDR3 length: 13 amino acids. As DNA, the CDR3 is TGTGCCAGTACTCCTTCGGGGGTCACTGAAGCTTTCTTT. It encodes CASTPSGVTEAFF.